This record concerns one T cell receptor beta chain sequence. Its specificity is unknown. Generated by immunoSEQ multiplex PCR, the TCRdb table keeps only in-frame clones and is missing some. In the table there are 75,000 to 100,000 clones, 65% to 85% of which are singletons. These data come from a study of PD-1 blockade in classical Hodgkin lymphoma. Points from the study as a whole: Complete responders entered with baseline diversity on par with newly diagnosed patients, the results showed.

Germline values: CDR1 LGHNA, CDR2 YNFKEQ. Losses at the gene ends were 4 bases for V and 3 bases for J; bases not matched to a gene: 6. CDR3 length: 15 amino acids. Every single patient, without exception, relapsed after autologous stem cell transplantation, and brentuximab vedotin exposure varied. This sequence was found in a human donor with classical Hodgkin lymphoma. V is TRBV4-2 and J is TRBJ2-7; 10 nucleotides align to TRBD2. The sequences come from peripheral blood mononuclear cells (PBMCs), collected at baseline. DNA of the CDR3: TGTGCCAGCAGCCCCCGGGTAGCGGGGGGCTACGAGCAGTACTTC. This translates into CASSPRVAGGYEQYF.